This T cell receptor (beta chain) is drawn from a study of blood T cell repertoires in COVID-19. Study context: PBMCs, B-cell-depleted T cells, or T cells were the source of the cDNA or gDNA that made up the material.

TCRdb keeps only in-frame clones here, not all; method: immunoSEQ multiplex PCR. Here the sample spans some 200,000 clones, about 82% being singletons. The CDR3 covers 14 residues. The V and J ends lost 2 bases and 3 bases respectively, with 8 bases between them. Germline values: CDR1 MNHNY, CDR2 SVGAGI (reference sequence). This TCR came from a man aged 55 to 70 with COVID-19, enrolled during active disease. The sequenced material came from peripheral blood. This chain joins TRBV6-6 and TRBJ1-5, with D tentatively TRBD1 (6 bases). The chain's CDR3 is CASSYGTPNQPQHF. In nucleotides, the CDR3 is TGTGCCAGCAGTTACGGGACACCCAATCAGCCCCAGCATTTT.